This TCR beta chain was profiled in a study of cytomegalovirus exposure and HLA in healthy donors. V lost 3 bases and J lost 2; bases outside the gene matches: 1. Germline assignment: CDR1 GTSNPN and CDR2 SVGIG (reference sequence). The CDR3 extends over 14 amino acids. Some clones are missing from TCRdb's copy, which holds only in-frame ones; the method was immunoSEQ multiplex PCR. Of hundreds of thousands of clones in the sample, 86% were seen once. The study, taken as a whole, reports: The tendency of first-cohort TCR clusters to co-occur in the 110 or so validation repertoires emerged from a later analysis.

This clone occurred once. The antigen remains unidentified. The TCR originated in a woman between 18 and 29 years old in good health and CMV-seronegative. This chain links TRBV30 with TRBJ2-2; 9 bases agree with TRBD2. The sequencing sample was made of PBMCs. CDR3 DNA sequence: TGTGCCTGGAGGACTAGCGGTAACACCGGGGAGCTGTTTTTT. Translated: CAWRTSGNTGELFF. Complete variable domain (other parts from reference TRBV30 and TRBJ2-2): SQTIHQWPATLVQPVGSPLSLECTVEGTSNPNLYWYRQAAGRGLQLLFYSVGIGQISSEVPQNLSASRPQDRQFILSSKKLLLSDSGFYLCAWRTSGNTGELFFGEGSRLTVL.